This T cell receptor (beta chain) was captured by sequencing in a study of control samples from healthy donors and cancer patients. CDR1 SNHLY and CDR2 FYNNEI come from the germline V gene. This CDR3 is built from 19 residues. V gave up 7 bases and J gave up 6 bases; unmatched junction bases: 26. Generated by immunoSEQ multiplex PCR, the TCRdb table keeps only in-frame clones and is missing some. The table records 120,000 or so clones, around 87% of them present only once. Specimen: blood. This receptor was identified in a man aged 60 to 75 in good health. This rearrangement joins TRBV2 to TRBJ1-2, with 7 bases fitting TRBD1. The CDR3 DNA reads as TGTGCCAGCATATTGACAGTCTGGGACAGAAACAGCCCTCCTAATGGCTACACCTTC. Its translation is CASILTVWDRNSPPNGYTF.